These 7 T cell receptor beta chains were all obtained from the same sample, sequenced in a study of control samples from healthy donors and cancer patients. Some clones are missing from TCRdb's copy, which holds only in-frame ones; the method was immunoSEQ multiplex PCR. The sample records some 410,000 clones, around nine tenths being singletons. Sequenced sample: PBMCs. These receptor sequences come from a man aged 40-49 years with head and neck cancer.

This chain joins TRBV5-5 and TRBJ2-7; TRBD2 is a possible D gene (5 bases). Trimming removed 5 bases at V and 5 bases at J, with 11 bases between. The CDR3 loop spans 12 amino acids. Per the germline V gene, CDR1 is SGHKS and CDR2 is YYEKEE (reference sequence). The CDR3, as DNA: TGTGCCAGCAGAGAAGCGGTAAACGAGCAGTACTTC. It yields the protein CASREAVNEQYF.

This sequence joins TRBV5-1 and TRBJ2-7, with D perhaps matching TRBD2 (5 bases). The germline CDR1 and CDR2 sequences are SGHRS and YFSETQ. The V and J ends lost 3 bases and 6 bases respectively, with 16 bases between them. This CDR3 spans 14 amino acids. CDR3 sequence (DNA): TGCGCCAGCAGCTGGGGTAGGGAGACGTCCGAGCAGTACTTC. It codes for CASSWGRETSEQYF.

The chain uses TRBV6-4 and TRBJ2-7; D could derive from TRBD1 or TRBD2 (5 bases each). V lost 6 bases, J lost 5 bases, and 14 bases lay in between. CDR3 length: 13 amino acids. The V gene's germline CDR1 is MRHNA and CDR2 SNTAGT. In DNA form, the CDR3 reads TGTGCCAGCAGCCCCGGTCGGGGCCACGAGCAGTACTTC. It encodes CASSPGRGHEQYF.

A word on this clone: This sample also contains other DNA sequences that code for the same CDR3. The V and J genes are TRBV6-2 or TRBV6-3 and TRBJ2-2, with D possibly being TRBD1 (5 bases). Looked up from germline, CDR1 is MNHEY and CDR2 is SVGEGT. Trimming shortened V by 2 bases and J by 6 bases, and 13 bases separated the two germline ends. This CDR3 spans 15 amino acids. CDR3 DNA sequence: TGTGCCAGCAGTTACGGCCAGGGCCTGGCCGGGGAGCTGTTTTTT. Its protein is CASSYGQGLAGELFF.

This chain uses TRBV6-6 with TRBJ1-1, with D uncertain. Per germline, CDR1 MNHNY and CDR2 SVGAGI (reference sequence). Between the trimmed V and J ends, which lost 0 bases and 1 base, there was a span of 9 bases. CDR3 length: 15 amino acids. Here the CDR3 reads CASSYSTTENTEAFF. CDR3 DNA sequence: TGTGCCAGCAGTTACTCGACGACGGAGAACACTGAAGCTTTCTTT.

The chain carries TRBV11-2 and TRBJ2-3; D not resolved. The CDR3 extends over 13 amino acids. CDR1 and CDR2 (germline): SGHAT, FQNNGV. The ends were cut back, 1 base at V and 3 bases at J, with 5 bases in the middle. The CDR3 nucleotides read TGTGCCAGCAGCTTAGTTTGGACAGATACGCAGTATTTT. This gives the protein CASSLVWTDTQYF.

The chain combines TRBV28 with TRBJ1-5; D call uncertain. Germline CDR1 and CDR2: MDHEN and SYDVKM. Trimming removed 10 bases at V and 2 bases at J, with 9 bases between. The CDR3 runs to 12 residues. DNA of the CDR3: TGTGCCATCAAATGGGGCAATCAGCCCCAGCATTTT. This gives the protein CAIKWGNQPQHF.